Listed here are 3 T cell receptor beta chains from one sample, sequenced in a study of CD8 T cells in Susac syndrome. With random hexamers, reverse transcription was performed on about 0.5 to 1 ug of RNA. TCRdb re-called the immunoSEQ multiplex PCR reads with MiXCR, one entry per CDR3 protein. The sample yields 180,000 or so distinct CDR3 sequences, about 95% seen once. The sequencing input was CD4+ T cells from PBMCs. The receptors derive from a human donor in good health.

This sequence joins TRBV29-1 and TRBJ2-7; 11 bases line up with TRBD2. Germline trimming cut 6 bases from V and 4 bases from J; bases unmatched to any gene: 2. There are 12 residues in the CDR3. Germline V gene lookup returns CDR1 SQVTM and CDR2 ANQGSEA. The CDR3 protein is CSVTSGDYEQYF. In nucleotides, the CDR3 is TGCAGCGTGACTAGCGGGGATTACGAGCAGTACTTC.

The rearrangement uses TRBV5-1 and TRBJ2-2; D is perhaps TRBD1 (6 bases). CDR1 and CDR2 (germline): SGHRS, YFSETQ. With 6 bases removed from V and 2 bases from J, the gap between germline ends came to 11 bases. CDR3 length: 14 residues. The CDR3 loop reads CASTQGGNTGELFF. DNA for the CDR3: TGCGCCAGCACCCAAGGGGGTAACACCGGGGAGCTGTTTTTT.

The V gene is TRBV19, the J gene TRBJ2-7; 10 nucleotides agree with TRBD1. V was clipped by 3 bases and J by 6 bases; unmatched bases: 11. The germline V gene encodes CDR1 LNHDA and CDR2 SQIVND (reference sequence). This CDR3 has 16 residues. CDR3 in DNA: TGTGCCAGTAGTATTAACGACAGGGGGCGCTTATTCGAGCAGTACTTC. Translation gives CASSINDRGRLFEQYF. Filled out from reference TRBV19 and TRBJ2-7, the complete variable domain reads DGGITQSPKYLFRKEGQNVTLSCEQNLNHDAMYWYRQDPGQGLRLIYYSQIVNDFQKGDIAEGYSVSREKKESFPLTVTSAQKNPTAFYLCASSINDRGRLFEQYFGPGTRLTVT.